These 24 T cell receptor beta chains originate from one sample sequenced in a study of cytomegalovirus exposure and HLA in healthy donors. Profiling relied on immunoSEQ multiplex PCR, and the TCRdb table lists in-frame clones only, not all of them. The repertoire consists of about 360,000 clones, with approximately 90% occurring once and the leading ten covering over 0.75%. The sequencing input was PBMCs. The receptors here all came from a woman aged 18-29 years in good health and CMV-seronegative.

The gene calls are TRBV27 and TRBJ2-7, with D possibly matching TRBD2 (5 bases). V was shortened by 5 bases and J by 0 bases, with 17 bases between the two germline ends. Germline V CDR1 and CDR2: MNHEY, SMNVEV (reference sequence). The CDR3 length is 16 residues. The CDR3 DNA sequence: TGTGCCAGCAGTCTGAAGAAGCGGTACTTCTCCTACGAGCAGTACTTC. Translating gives CASSLKKRYFSYEQYF.

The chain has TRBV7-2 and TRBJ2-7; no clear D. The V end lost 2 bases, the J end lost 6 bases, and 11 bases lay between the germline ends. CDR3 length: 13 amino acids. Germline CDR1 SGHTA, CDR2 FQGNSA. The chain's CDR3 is CASSLSLVSEQYF. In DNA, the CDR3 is TGTGCCAGCAGCTTATCTTTAGTCTCCGAGCAGTACTTC. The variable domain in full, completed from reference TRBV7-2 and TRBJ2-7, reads GAGVSQSPSNKVTEKGKDVELRCDPISGHTALYWYRQSLGQGLEFLIYFQGNSAPDKSGLPSDRFSAERTGGSVSTLTIQRTQQEDSAVYLCASSLSLVSEQYFGPGTRLTVT.

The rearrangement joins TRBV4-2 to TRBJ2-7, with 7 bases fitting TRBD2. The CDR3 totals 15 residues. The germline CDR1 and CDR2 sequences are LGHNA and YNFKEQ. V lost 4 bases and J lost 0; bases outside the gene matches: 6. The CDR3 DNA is TGTGCCAGCAGCCGGGGGGGTCTTAACTCCTACGAGCAGTACTTC. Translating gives CASSRGGLNSYEQYF.

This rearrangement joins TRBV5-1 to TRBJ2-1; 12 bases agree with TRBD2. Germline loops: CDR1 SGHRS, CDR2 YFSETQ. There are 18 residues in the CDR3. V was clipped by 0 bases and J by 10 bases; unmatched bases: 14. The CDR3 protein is CASSLEGERLAGEEEQFF. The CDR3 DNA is TGCGCCAGCAGCTTGGAGGGCGAACGACTAGCGGGAGAGGAAGAGCAGTTCTTC.

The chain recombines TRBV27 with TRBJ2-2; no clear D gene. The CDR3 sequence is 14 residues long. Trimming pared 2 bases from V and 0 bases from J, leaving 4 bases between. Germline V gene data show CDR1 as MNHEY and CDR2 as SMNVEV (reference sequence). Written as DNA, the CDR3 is TGTGCCAGCAGTTTAGGGCCGAACACCGGGGAGCTGTTTTTT. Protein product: CASSLGPNTGELFF.

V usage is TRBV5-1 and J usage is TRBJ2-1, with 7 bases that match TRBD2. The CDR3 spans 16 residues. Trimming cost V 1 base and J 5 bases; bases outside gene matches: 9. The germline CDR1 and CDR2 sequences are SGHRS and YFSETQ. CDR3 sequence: CASSLWATSSHNEQFF. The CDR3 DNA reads TGCGCCAGCAGCTTGTGGGCGACTAGCAGCCACAATGAGCAGTTCTTC.

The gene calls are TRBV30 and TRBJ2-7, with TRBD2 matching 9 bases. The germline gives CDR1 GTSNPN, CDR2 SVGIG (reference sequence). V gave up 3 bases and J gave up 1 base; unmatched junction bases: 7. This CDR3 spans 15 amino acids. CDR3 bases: TGTGCCTGGAGGGATATAGCGGGGGAGTCCTACGAGCAGTACTTC. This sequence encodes CAWRDIAGESYEQYF.

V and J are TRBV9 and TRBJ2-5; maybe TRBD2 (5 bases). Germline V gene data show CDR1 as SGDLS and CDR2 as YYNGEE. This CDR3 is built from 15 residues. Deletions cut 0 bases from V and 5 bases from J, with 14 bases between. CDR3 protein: CASSVEGRGHETQYF. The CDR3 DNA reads TGTGCCAGCAGCGTAGAAGGGAGAGGGCACGAGACCCAGTACTTC. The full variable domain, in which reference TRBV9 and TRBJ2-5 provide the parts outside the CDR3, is DSGVTQTPKHLITATGQRVTLRCSPRSGDLSVYWYQQSLDQGLQFLIQYYNGEERAKGNILERFSAQQFPDLHSELNLSSLELGDSALYFCASSVEGRGHETQYFGPGTRLLVL.

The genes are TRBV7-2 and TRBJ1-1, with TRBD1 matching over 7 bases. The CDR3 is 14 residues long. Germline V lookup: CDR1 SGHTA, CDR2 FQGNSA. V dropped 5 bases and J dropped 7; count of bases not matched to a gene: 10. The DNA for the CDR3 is TGTGCCAGCAGCGCAACGACAGGGTTGGATGAAGCTTTCTTT. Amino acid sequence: CASSATTGLDEAFF.

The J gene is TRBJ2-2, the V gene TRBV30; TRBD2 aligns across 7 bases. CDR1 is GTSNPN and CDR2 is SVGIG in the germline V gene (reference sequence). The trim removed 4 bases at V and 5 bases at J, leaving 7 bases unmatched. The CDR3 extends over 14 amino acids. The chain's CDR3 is CAWNLGGRTGELFF. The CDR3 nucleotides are TGTGCCTGGAATTTGGGAGGGCGGACCGGGGAGCTGTTTTTT.

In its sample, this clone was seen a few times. CDR3: CASSDRAGWTEAFF. The CDR3 coding sequence is TGTGCCAGCAGTGACAGGGCTGGGTGGACTGAAGCTTTCTTT. V gene TRBV6-1 combines with J gene TRBJ1-1, with D possibly matching TRBD1 (5 bases). The CDR3 consists of 14 residues. Trimming took 3 bases from V and 5 from J, leaving 13 bases between them. The germline V gene encodes CDR1 MNHNS and CDR2 SASEGT.

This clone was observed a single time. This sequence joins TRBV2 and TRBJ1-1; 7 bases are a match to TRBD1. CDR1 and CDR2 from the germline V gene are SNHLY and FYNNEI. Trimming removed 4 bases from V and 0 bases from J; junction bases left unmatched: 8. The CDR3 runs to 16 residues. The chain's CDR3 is CASSAPTGRLNTEAFF. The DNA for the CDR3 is TGTGCCAGCAGTGCCCCGACAGGGCGCCTGAACACTGAAGCTTTCTTT. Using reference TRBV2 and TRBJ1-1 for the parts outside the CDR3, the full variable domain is EPEVTQTPSHQVTQMGQEVILRCVPISNHLYFYWYRQILGQKVEFLVSFYNNEISEKSEIFDDQFSVERPDGSNFTLKIRSTKLEDSAMYFCASSAPTGRLNTEAFFGQGTRLTVV.

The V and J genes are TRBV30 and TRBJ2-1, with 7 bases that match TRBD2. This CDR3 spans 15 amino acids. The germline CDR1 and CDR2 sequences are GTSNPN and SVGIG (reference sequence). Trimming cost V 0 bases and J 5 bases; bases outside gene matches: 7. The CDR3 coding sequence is TGTGCCTGGAGTGTACCAGGCGGGAGAAACAATGAGCAGTTCTTC. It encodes CAWSVPGGRNNEQFF.

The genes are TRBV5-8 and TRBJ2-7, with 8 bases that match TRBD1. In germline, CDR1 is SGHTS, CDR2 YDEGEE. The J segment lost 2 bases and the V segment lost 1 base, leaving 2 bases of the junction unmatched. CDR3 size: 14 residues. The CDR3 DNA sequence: TGTGCCAGCAGCTTGATACAGGGGGCCTACGAGCAGTACTTC. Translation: CASSLIQGAYEQYF.

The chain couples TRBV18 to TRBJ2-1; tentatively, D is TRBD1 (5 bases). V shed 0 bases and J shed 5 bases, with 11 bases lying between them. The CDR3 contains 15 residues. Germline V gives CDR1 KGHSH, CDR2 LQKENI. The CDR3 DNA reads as TGTGCCAGCTCACCACCAGACAGATCTAACAATGAGCAGTTCTTC. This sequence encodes CASSPPDRSNNEQFF.

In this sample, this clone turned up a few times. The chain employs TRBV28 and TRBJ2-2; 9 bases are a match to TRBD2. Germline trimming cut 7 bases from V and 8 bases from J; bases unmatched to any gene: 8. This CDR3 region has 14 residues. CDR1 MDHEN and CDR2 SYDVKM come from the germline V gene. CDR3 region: CASTRGLASGELFF. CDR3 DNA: TGTGCCAGCACGCGGGGACTAGCTTCTGGGGAGCTGTTTTTT.

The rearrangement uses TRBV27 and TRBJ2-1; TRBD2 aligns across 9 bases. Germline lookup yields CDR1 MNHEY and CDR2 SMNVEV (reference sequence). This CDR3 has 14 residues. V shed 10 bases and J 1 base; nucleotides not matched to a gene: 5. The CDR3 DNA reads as TGTGCCACCCGACTAGCGGCGTCCTACAATGAGCAGTTCTTC. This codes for CATRLAASYNEQFF.

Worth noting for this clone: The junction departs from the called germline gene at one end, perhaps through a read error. The CDR3 region is CASSWDRGLSDAFF. The DNA for the CDR3 is TGTGCCAGCAGTTGGGACAGGGGGCTTTCTGACGCTTTCTTT. The chain is built from TRBV25-1 and TRBJ1-1; 12 bases agree with TRBD1. The CDR3 has 14 residues. In germline, CDR1 is MGHDK, CDR2 SYGVNS.

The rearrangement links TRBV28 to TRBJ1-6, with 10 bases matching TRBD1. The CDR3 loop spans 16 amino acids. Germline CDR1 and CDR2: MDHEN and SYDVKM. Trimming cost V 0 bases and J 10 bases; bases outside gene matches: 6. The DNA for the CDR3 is TGTGCCAGCAGTTTATGGACAGGGGGCGGTTCGTCACCCCTCCACTTT. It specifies CASSLWTGGGSSPLHF.

Here the CDR3 DNA reads TGTGCCAGCAGCGGCAACGGAGATTCTAACTATGGCTACACCTTC. Translation: CASSGNGDSNYGYTF. V is TRBV9 and J is TRBJ1-2; no clear D. The ends were cut back, 3 bases at V and 0 bases at J, with 12 bases in the middle. This CDR3 spans 15 amino acids. CDR1 and CDR2 from the germline V gene are SGDLS and YYNGEE.

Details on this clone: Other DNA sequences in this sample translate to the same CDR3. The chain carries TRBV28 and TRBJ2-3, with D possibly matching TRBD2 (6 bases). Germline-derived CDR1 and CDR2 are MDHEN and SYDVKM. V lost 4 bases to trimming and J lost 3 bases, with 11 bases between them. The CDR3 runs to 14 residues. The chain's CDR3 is CASSWGSGTDTQYF. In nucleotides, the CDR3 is TGTGCCAGCAGTTGGGGTAGCGGTACAGATACGCAGTATTTT.

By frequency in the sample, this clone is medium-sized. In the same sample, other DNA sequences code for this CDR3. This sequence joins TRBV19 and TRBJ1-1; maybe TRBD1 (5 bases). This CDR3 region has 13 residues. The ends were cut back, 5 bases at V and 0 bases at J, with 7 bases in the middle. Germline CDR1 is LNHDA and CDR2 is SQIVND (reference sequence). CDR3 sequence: CASSSTVNTEAFF. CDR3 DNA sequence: TGTGCCAGTAGTTCGACAGTGAACACTGAAGCTTTCTTT.

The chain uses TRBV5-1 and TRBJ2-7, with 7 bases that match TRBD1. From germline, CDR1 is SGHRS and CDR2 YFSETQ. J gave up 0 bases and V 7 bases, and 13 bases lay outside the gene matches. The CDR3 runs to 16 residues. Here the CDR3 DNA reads TGCGCCAGCTGCGCCGGACAGGACACAAGCTCCTACGAGCAGTACTTC. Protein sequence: CASCAGQDTSSYEQYF.

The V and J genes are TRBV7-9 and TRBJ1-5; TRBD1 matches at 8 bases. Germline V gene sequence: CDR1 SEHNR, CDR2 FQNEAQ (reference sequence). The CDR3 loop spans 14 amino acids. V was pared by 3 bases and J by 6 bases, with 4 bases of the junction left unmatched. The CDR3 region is CASSFTGGSQPQHF. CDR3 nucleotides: TGTGCCAGCAGCTTTACAGGGGGGAGTCAGCCCCAGCATTTT. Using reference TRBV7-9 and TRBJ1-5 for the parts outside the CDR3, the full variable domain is DTGVSQNPRHKITKRGQNVTFRCDPISEHNRLYWYRQTLGQGPEFLTYFQNEAQLEKSRLLSDRFSAERPKGSFSTLEIQRTEQGDSAMYLCASSFTGGSQPQHFGDGTRLSIL.